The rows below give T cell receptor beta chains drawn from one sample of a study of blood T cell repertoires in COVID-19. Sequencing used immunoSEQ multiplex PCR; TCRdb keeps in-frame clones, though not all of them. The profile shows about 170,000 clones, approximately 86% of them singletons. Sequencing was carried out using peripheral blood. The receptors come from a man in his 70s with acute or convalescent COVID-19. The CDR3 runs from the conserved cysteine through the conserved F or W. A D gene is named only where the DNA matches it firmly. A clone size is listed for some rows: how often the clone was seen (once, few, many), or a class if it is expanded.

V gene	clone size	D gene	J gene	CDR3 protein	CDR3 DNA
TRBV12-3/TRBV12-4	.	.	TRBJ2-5	CASSYRAGTQYF	TGTGCCAGCAGTTACAGGGCGGGGACCCAGTACTTC
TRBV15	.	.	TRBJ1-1	CATSRQVNTEAFF	TGTGCCACCAGCCGACAGGTTAACACTGAAGCTTTCTTT
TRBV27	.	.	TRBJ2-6	CASSLLSSGANVLTF	TGTGCCAGCAGTTTATTGAGCTCTGGGGCCAACGTCCTGACTTTC
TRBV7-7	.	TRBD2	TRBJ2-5	CASSLVGTSKETQYF	TGTGCCAGCAGCTTAGTTGGGACTAGCAAAGAGACCCAGTACTTC
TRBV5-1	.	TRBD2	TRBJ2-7	CASSLVAGDYEQYF	TGCGCCAGCAGCTTGGTGGCGGGAGACTACGAGCAGTACTTC
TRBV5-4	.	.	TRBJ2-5	CASSLGLETQYF	TGTGCCAGCAGCTTGGGGCTAGAGACCCAGTACTTC
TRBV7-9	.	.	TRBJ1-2	CASSLAGPARGYTF	TGTGCCAGCAGCTTAGCGGGGCCGGCTCGAGGCTACACCTTC
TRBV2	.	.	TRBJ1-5	CASSVVGVGPQHF	TGTGCCAGCAGTGTGGTAGGGGTAGGGCCCCAGCATTTT
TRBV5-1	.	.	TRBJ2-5	CASSSAGAQETQYF	TGCGCCAGCAGCTCCGCAGGGGCCCAAGAGACCCAGTACTTC
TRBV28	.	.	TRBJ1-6	CASRENSPLHF	TGTGCCAGCAGGGAGAATTCACCCCTCCACTTT
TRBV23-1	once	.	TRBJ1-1	CASSQRGMNTEAFF	TGCGCCAGCAGTCAAAGGGGGATGAACACTGAAGCTTTCTTT
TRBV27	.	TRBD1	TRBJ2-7	CASSLDRSRDEQYF	TGTGCCAGCAGTTTGGACAGGTCAAGGGACGAGCAGTACTTC
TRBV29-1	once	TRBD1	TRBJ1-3	CSGTGGSYGNTIYF	TGCAGCGGTACAGGGGGCTCATATGGAAACACCATATATTTT
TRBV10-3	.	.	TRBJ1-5	CAISEYEGGNQPQHF	TGTGCCATCAGTGAGTATGAGGGAGGCAATCAGCCCCAGCATTTT
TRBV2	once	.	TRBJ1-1	CASGYSYTEAFF	TGTGCCAGCGGCTACAGTTACACTGAAGCTTTCTTT
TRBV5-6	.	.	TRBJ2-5	CASSRLGQTEETQYF	TGTGCCAGCAGCAGGCTCGGACAAACGGAAGAGACCCAGTACTTC
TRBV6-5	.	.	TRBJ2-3	CASRRGDSSDTQYF	TGTGCCAGCAGGCGGGGGGACAGTTCAGATACGCAGTATTTT
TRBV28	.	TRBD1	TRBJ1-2	CASRLTGTGGGGYTF	TGTGCCAGCAGGCTCACGGGGACAGGGGGCGGAGGCTACACCTTC
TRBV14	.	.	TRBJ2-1	CASSQVARAVYNEQFF	TGTGCCAGCAGCCAAGTAGCCAGGGCTGTTTACAATGAGCAGTTCTTC
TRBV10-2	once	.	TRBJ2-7	CASSPDSYEQYF	TGCGCCAGCAGCCCAGACAGCTACGAGCAGTACTTC
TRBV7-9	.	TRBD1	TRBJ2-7	CASSLGQTRTYEQYF	TGTGCCAGCAGCCTGGGACAGACTCGAACCTACGAGCAGTACTTC
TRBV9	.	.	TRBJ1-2	CASSVDSNYGYTF	TGTGCCAGCAGCGTAGACAGTAACTATGGCTACACCTTC
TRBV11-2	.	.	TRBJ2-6	CASSLKDSLLSGANVLTF	TGTGCCAGCAGCTTAAAAGACAGCCTCCTCTCTGGGGCCAACGTCCTGACTTTC
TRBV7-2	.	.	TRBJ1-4	CASSSWTGREKLFF	TGTGCCAGCAGCTCCTGGACGGGGAGAGAAAAACTGTTTTTT
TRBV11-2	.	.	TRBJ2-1	CASNRFLSRSYNEQFF	TGTGCCAGCAACCGATTTCTTTCCAGATCCTACAATGAGCAGTTCTTC
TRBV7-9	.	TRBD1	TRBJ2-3	CASSLRTGGDTQYF	TGTGCCAGCAGCTTGAGGACAGGGGGAGATACGCAGTATTTT
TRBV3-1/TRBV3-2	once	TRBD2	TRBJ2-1	CASSPARGRTLFF	TGTGCCAGCAGCCCCGCTCGCGGGAGAACCCTGTTCTTC
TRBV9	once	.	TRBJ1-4	CASSVAGGGEKLFF	TGTGCCAGCAGCGTAGCCGGGGGTGGCGAAAAACTGTTTTTT